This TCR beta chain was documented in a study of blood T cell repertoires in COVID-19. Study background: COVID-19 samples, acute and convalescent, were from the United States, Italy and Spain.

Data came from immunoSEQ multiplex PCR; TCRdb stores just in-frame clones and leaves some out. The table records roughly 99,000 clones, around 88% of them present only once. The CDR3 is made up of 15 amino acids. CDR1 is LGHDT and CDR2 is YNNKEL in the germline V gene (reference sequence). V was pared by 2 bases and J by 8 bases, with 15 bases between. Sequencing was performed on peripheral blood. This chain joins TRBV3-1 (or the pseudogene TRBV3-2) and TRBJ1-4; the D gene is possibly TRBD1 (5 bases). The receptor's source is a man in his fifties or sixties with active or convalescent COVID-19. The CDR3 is CASSQSQGEEEKLFF. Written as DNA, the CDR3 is TGTGCCAGCAGCCAATCCCAAGGGGAGGAGGAAAAACTGTTTTTT.